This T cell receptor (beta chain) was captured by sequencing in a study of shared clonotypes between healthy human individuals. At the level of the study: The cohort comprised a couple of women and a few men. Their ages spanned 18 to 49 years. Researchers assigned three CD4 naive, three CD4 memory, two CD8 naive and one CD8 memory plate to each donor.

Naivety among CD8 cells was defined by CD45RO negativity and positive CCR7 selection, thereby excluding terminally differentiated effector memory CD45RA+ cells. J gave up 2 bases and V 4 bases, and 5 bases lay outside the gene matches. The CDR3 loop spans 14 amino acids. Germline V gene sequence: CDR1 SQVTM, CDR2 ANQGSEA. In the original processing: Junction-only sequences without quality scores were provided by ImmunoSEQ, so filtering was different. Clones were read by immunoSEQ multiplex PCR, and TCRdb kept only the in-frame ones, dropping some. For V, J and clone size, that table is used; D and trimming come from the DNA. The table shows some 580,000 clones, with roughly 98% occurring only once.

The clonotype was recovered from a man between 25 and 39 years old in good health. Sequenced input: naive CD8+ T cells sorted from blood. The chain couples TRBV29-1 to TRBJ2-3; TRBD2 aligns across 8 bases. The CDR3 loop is CSVAGGPFTDTQYF. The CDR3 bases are TGCAGCGTTGCGGGAGGGCCGTTCACAGATACGCAGTATTTT.